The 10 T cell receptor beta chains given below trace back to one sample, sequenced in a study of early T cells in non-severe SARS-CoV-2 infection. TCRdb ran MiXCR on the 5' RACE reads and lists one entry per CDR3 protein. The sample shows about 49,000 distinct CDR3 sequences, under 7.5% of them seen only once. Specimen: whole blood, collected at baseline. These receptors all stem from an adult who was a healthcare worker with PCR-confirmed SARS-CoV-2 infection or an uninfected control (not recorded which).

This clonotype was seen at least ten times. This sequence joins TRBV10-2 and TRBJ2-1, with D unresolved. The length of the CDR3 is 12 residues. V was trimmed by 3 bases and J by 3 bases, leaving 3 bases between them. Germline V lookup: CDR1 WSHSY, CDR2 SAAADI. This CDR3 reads CASSDYYNEQFF. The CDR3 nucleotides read TGCGCCAGCAGTGACTACTACAATGAGCAGTTCTTC.

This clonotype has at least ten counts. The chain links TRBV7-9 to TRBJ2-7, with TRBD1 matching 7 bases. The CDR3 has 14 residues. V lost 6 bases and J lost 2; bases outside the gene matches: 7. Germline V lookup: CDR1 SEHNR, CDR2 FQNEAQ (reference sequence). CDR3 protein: CASSISGQPYEQYF. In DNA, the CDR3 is TGTGCCAGCAGTATATCGGGACAGCCCTACGAGCAGTACTTC.

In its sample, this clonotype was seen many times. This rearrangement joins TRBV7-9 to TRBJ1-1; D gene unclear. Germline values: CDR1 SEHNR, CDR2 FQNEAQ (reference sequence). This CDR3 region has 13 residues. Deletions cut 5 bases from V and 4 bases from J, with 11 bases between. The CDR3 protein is CASSPTFGTEAFF. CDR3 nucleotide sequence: TGTGCCAGCAGCCCTACATTTGGCACTGAAGCTTTCTTT.

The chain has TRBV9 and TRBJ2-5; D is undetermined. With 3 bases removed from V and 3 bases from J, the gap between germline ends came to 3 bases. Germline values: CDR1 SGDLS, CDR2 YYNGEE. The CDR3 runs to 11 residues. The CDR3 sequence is CASSDEETQYF. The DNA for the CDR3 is TGTGCCAGCAGCGACGAAGAGACCCAGTACTTC.

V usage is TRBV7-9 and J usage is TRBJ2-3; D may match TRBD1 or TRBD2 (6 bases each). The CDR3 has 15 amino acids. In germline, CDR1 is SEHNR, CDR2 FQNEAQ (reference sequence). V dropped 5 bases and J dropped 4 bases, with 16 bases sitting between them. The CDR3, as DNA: TGTGCCAGCAGCGCGACGACGGGGGCGGCAGATACGCAGTATTTT. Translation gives CASSATTGAADTQYF.

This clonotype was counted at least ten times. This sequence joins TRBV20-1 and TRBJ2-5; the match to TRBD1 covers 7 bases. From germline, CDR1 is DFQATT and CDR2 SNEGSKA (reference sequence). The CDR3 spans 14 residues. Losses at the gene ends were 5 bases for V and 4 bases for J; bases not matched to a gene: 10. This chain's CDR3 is CSAAGTVDLETQYF. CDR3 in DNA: TGCAGTGCTGCCGGGACAGTGGACTTAGAGACCCAGTACTTC.

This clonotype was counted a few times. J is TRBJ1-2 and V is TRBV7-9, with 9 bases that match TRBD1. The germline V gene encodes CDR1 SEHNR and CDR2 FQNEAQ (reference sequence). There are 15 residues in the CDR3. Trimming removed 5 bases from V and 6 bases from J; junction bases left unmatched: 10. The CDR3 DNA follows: TGTGCCAGCAGCACTTATCCCTGGACAGGGGATGGCTACACCTTC. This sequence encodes CASSTYPWTGDGYTF. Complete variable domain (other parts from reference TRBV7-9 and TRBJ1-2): DTGVSQNPRHKITKRGQNVTFRCDPISEHNRLYWYRQTLGQGPEFLTYFQNEAQLEKSRLLSDRFSAERPKGSFSTLEIQRTEQGDSAMYLCASSTYPWTGDGYTFGSGTRLTVV.

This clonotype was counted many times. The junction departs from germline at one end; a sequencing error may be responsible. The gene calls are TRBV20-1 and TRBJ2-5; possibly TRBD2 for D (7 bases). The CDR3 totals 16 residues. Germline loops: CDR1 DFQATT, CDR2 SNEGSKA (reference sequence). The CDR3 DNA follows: TGCAGTGCTGGAGAGGGGGGGTTACATACCCCAGTATCCCAGTACTTC. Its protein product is CSAGEGGLHTPVSQYF.

The CDR3 DNA is TGTGCCAGCAGTTTAAGGGGCGCTGCCACTGAAGCTTTCTTT. This translates into CASSLRGAATEAFF. The rearrangement joins TRBV6-2 or TRBV6-3 to TRBJ1-1; TRBD1 is a possible D gene (5 bases). The ends were cut back, 4 bases at V and 4 bases at J, with 13 bases in the middle. Per germline, CDR1 MNHEY and CDR2 SVGEGT. The length of the CDR3 is 14 residues.

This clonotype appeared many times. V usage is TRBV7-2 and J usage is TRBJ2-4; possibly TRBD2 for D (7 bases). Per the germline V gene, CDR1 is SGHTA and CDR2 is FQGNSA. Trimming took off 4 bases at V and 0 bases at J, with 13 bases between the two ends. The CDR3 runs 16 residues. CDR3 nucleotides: TGTGCCAGCAGCTCGGAGGGGGGGCTAGCCAAAAACATTCAGTACTTC. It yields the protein CASSSEGGLAKNIQYF.